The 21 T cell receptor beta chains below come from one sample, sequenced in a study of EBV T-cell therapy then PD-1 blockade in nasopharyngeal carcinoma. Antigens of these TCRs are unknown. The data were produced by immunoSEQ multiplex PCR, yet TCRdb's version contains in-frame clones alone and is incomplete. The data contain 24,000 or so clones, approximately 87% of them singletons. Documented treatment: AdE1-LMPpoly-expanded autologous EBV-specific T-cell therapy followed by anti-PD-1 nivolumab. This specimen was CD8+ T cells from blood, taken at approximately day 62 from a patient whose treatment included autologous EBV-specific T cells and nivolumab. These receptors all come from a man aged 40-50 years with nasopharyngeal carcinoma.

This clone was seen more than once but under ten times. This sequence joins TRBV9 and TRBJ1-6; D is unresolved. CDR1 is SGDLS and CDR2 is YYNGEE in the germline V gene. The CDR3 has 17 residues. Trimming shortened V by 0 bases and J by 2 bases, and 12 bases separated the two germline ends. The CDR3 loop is CASSVEFGPTYNSPLHF. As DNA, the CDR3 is TGTGCCAGCAGCGTAGAGTTTGGACCCACCTATAATTCACCCCTCCACTTT.

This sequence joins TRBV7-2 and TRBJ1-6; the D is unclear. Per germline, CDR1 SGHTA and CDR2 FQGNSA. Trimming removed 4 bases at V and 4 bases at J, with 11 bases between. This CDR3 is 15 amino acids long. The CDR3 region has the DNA TGTGCCAGCAGCTCCGGGTCCCCTTATAATTCACCCCTCCACTTT. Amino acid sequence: CASSSGSPYNSPLHF.

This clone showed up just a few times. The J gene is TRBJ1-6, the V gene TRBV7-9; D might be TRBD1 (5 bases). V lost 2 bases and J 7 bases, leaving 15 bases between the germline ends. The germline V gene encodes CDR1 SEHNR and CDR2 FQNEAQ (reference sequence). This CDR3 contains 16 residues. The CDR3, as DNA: TGTGCCAGCAGCTTAAGAGCAGGGATGCTCAATTCACCCCTCCACTTT. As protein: CASSLRAGMLNSPLHF.

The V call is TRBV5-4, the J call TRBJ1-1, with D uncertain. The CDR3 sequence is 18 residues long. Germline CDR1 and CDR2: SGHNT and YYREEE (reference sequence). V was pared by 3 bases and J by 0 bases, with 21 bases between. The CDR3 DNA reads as TGTGCCAGCAGCTCACTTTTCAGAGACAACTGGATGAACACTGAAGCTTTCTTT. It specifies CASSSLFRDNWMNTEAFF.

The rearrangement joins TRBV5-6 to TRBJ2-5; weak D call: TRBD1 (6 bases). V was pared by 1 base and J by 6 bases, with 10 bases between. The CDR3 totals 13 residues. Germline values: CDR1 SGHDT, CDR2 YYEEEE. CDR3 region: CASSLTGWKTQYF. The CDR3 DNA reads TGTGCCAGCAGCTTGACAGGGTGGAAGACCCAGTACTTC.

CDR3 bases: TGCGCCAGCGGATGGGGCCAGGGCTCCTACGAGCAGTACTTC. This encodes CASGWGQGSYEQYF. The chain combines TRBV4-3 with TRBJ2-7; D might be TRBD1 (5 bases). Trimming cost V 8 bases and J 0 bases, with 14 bases left between them. The germline CDR1 and CDR2 sequences are LGHNA and YSLEER. The CDR3 sequence is 14 residues long.

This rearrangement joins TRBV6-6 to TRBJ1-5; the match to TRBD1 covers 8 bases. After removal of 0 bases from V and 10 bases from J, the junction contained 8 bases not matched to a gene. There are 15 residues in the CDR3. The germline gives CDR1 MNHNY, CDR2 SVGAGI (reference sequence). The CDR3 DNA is TGTGCCAGCAGTTACTCGGACAGGGTCTCGGTTCCCCAGCATTTT. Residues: CASSYSDRVSVPQHF.

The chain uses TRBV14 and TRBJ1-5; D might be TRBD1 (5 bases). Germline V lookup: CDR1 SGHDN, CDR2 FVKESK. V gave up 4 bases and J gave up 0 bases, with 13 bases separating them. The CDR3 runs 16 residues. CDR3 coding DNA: TGTGCCAGCAGCCTTTACAGGTATGTTAGCAATCAGCCCCAGCATTTT. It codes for CASSLYRYVSNQPQHF.

The CDR3 region has the DNA TGTGCCAGCAAAGCACGGGGGGGCGGTCAGCCCCAGCATTTT. Protein: CASKARGGGQPQHF. The V call is TRBV3-1 (or the pseudogene TRBV3-2), the J call TRBJ1-5; perhaps TRBD1 as D (6 bases). CDR1 is LGHDT, CDR2 YNNKEL, per germline (reference sequence). V gave up 7 bases and J gave up 6 bases, with 16 bases separating them. There are 14 residues in the CDR3.

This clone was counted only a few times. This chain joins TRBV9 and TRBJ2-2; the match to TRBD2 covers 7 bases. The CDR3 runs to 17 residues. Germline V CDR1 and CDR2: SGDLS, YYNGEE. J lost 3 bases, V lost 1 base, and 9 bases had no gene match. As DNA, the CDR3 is TGTGCCAGCAGCGTAAATCCCAGCGGGGCGCACACCGGGGAGCTGTTTTTT. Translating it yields CASSVNPSGAHTGELFF.

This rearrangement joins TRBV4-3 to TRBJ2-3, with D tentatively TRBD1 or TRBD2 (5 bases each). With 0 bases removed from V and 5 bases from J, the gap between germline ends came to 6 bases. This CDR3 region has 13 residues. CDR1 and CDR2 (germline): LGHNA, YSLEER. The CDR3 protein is CASSQDGGDTQYF. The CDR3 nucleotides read TGCGCCAGCAGCCAAGATGGGGGAGATACGCAGTATTTT.

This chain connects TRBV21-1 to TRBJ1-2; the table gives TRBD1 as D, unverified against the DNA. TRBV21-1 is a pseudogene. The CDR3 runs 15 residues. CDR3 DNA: TGTGCCAGCAGCGAAAAGGGCAGGGGGATCTATGGCTACACCTTC. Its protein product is CASSEKGRGIYGYTF.

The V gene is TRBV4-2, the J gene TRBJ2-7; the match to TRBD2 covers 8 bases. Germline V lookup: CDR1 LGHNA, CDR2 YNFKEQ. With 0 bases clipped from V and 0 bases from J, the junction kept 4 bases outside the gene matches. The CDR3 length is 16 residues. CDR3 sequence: CASSQDKRGTSYEQYF. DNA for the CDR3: TGTGCCAGCAGCCAAGATAAGCGGGGGACCTCCTACGAGCAGTACTTC.

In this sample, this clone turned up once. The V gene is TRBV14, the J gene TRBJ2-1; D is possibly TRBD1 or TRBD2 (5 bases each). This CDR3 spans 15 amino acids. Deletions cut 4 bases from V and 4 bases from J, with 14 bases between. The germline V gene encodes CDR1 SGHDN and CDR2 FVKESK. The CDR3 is CASSRYGTGYNEQFF. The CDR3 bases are TGTGCCAGCAGCCGTTACGGGACGGGGTACAATGAGCAGTTCTTC.

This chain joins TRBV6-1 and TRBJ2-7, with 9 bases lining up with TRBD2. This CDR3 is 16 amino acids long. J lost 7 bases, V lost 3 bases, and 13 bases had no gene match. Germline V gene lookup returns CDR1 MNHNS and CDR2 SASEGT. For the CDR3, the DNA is TGTGCCAGCAGTGATTGGGAAGCGGGGGGACTCCTGGAGCAGTACTTC. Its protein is CASSDWEAGGLLEQYF.

The CDR3 here is CASSVSGGTDTQYF. Written as DNA, the CDR3 is TGTGCCAGCAGCGTTAGCGGGGGCACAGATACGCAGTATTTT. The rearrangement joins TRBV9 to TRBJ2-3; TRBD2 matches at 8 bases. V lost 2 bases to trimming and J lost 1 base; unmatched junction nucleotides: 0. In germline, CDR1 is SGDLS, CDR2 YYNGEE. The CDR3 sequence is 14 residues long. The full variable domain, completed using reference TRBV9 and TRBJ2-3, is DSGVTQTPKHLITATGQRVTLRCSPRSGDLSVYWYQQSLDQGLQFLIQYYNGEERAKGNILERFSAQQFPDLHSELNLSSLELGDSALYFCASSVSGGTDTQYFGPGTRLTVL.

The chain's CDR3 is CASSLSGGGLVDEQFF. The CDR3, as DNA: TGTGCCAGCAGTCTTAGCGGGGGGGGCCTGGTTGATGAGCAGTTCTTC. V gene TRBV6-4 combines with J gene TRBJ2-1; 11 bases line up with TRBD2. Looked up from germline, CDR1 is MRHNA and CDR2 is SNTAGT. This CDR3 spans 16 amino acids. Unmatched junction bases numbered 11, after V lost 5 bases and J lost 8 bases.

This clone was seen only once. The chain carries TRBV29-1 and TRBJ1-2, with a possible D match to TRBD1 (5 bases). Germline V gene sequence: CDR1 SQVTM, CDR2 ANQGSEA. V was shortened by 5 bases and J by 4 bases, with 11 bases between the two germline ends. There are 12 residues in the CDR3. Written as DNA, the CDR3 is TGCAGCGTTCCCGACAGATCCTATGGCTACACCTTC. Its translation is CSVPDRSYGYTF.

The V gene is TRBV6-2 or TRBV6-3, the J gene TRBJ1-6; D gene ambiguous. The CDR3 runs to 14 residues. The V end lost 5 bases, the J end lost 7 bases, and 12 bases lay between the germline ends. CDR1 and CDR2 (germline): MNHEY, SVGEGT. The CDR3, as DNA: TGTGCCAGCAGTGACGATACAAGAAATTCACCCCTCCACTTT. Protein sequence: CASSDDTRNSPLHF.

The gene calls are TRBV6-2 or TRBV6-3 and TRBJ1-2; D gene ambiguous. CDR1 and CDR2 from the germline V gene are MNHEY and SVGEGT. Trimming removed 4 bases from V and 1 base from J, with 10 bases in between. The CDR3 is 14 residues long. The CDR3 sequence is CASSSIALNYGYTF. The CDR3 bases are TGTGCCAGCAGTTCGATAGCCCTTAACTATGGCTACACCTTC.

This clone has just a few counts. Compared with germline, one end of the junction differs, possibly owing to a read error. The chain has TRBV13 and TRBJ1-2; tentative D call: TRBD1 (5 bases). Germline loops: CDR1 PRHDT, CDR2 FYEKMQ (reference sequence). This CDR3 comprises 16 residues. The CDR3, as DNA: TGTGCCAGCAGCCTAGGGTATGGACATCAGAACTATGGCTACACCTTC. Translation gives CASSLGYGHQNYGYTF.